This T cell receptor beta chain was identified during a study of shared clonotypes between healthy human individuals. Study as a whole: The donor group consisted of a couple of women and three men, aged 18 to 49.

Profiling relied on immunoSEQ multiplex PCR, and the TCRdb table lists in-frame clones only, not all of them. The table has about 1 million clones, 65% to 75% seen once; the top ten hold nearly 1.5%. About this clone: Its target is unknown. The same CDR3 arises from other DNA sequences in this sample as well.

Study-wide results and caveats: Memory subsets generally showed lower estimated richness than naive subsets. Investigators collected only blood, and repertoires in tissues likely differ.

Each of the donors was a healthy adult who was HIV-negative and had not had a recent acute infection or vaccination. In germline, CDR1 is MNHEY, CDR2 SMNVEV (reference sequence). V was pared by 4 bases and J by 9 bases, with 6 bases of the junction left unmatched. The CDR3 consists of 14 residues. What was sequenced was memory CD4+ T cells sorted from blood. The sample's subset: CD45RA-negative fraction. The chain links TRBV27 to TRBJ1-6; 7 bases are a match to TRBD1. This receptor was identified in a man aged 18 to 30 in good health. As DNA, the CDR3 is TGTGCCAGCAGTTCCTGGCAGGGGGGTTCACCCCTCCACTTT. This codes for CASSSWQGGSPLHF.